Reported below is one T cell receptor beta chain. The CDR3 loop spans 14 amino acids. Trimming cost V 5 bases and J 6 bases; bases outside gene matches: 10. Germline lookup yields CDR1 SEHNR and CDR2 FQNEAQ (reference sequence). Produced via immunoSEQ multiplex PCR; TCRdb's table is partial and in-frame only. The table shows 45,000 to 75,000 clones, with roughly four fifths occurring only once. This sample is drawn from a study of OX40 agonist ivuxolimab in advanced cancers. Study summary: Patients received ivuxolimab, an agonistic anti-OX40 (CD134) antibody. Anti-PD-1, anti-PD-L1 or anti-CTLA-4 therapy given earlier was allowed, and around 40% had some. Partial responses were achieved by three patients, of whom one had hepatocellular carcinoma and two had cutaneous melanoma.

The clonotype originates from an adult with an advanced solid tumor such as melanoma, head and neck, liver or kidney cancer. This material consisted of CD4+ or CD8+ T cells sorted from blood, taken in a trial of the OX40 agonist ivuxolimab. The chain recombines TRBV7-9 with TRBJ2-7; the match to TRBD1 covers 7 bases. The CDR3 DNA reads TGTGCCAGCAGCGCACAGGGGAGAGGGGCCGAGCAGTACTTC. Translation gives CASSAQGRGAEQYF.